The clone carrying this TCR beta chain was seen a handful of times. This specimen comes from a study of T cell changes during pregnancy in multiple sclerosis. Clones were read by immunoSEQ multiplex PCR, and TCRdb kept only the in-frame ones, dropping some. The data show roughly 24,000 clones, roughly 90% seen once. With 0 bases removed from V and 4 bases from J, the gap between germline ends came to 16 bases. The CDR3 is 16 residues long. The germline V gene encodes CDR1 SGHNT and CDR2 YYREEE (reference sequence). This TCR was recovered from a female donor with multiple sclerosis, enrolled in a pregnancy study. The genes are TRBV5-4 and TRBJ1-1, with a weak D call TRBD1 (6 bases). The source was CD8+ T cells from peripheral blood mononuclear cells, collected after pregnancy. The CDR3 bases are TGTGCCAGCAGCTTGGCCTCCGGGGGGCGATTCACTGAAGCTTTCTTT. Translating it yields CASSLASGGRFTEAFF. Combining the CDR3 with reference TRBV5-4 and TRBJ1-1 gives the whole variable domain ETGVTQSPTHLIKTRGQQVTLRCSSQSGHNTVSWYQQALGQGPQFIFQYYREEENGRGNFPPRFSGLQFPNYSSELNVNALELDDSALYLCASSLASGGRFTEAFFGQGTRLTVV.